The 4 T cell receptor beta chains below all came from one sample that was sequenced in a study of T cell clones after liver transplantation. The table came from immunoSEQ multiplex PCR; TCRdb's copy has only in-frame clones and leaves some out. This table has 95,000 to 110,000 clones, approximately 85% appearing once. Material: CD4+ T cells from blood, obtained before liver transplant. These receptors all stem from a human donor who received a liver transplant.

The V and J genes are TRBV2 and TRBJ1-1, with D uncertain. CDR3 size: 12 residues. V was pared by 8 bases and J by 0 bases, with 7 bases between. The germline V gene has CDR1 SNHLY and CDR2 FYNNEI. In DNA form, the CDR3 reads TGTGCCAGCCTTCTCATGAACACTGAAGCTTTCTTT. Encoded protein: CASLLMNTEAFF.

The chain has TRBV7-2 and TRBJ1-2, with TRBD1 identical over 7 bases. CDR3 length equals 15 residues. Losses at the gene ends were 4 bases for V and 3 bases for J; bases not matched to a gene: 8. The germline CDR1 and CDR2 sequences are SGHTA and FQGNSA. This CDR3 is CASSSNLQGHYGYTF. The CDR3 DNA sequence: TGTGCCAGCAGCTCAAATCTACAGGGGCACTATGGCTACACCTTC.

The chain has TRBV19 and TRBJ2-5; the D gene is possibly TRBD2 (6 bases). CDR1 and CDR2 from the germline V gene are LNHDA and SQIVND (reference sequence). This CDR3 spans 14 amino acids. Trimming took off 9 bases at V and 6 bases at J, with 20 bases between the two ends. The CDR3 sequence: CASSPLGGPKTQYF. The CDR3 DNA follows: TGTGCCAGCTCCCCCTTGGGGGGTCCAAAGACCCAGTACTTC. Looking up the rest from reference TRBV19 and TRBJ2-5 gives the full variable domain: DGGITQSPKYLFRKEGQNVTLSCEQNLNHDAMYWYRQDPGQGLRLIYYSQIVNDFQKGDIAEGYSVSREKKESFPLTVTSAQKNPTAFYLCASSPLGGPKTQYFGPGTRLLVL.

The gene calls are TRBV2 and TRBJ1-4, with D tentatively TRBD1 (5 bases). CDR1 and CDR2 from the germline V gene are SNHLY and FYNNEI. The length of the CDR3 is 15 residues. The ends were cut back, 6 bases at V and 0 bases at J, with 11 bases in the middle. The CDR3 protein is CASRKQGATNEKLFF. The CDR3 nucleotides read TGTGCCAGCAGGAAGCAGGGCGCAACTAATGAAAAACTGTTTTTT.